This TCR beta chain was retrieved from a study of graft-versus-host responses after intestinal transplantation. Concerning this clone itself: The target antigen is unknown.

Data came from immunoSEQ multiplex PCR; TCRdb stores just in-frame clones and leaves some out. The table lists about 41,000 clones, approximately 95% of them singletons. The CDR3 sequence is 13 residues long. The germline V gene encodes CDR1 SGHNT and CDR2 YYREEE (reference sequence). The V segment lost 2 bases and the J segment 5 bases; nucleotides outside the gene matches: 3. The chain joins TRBV5-4 to TRBJ1-1, with TRBD1 identical over 7 bases. The input for sequencing was unstimulated CD8+ T cells sorted from spleen or lymph node cells, taken before transplant. This receptor was obtained from a human donor who was the organ donor for an intestinal transplant. CDR3 nucleotides: TGTGCCAGCAGCTTTTTCAGGGGGACTGAAGCTTTCTTT. Its protein is CASSFFRGTEAFF.